This TCR beta chain was documented in a study of cytomegalovirus exposure and HLA in healthy donors (dated by TCRdb to between 2016 and 2019). Background on the whole study: According to an earlier analysis of a few hundred of the donors, about 170 million T cells yielded some 120 million unique TCR beta sequences and approximately 300 Gb of sequence data. An early release that covered several hundred HLA-typed donors contained around 330 gigabases of sequencing data and tens of millions of unique TCR sequences. Of the 398 genotyped donors, approximately 81% were placed in the genetic ancestry cluster associated with self-reported Caucasian donors. The study aimed to test whether cataloging public T cell receptors could reveal signatures of past pathogen exposure. Using immunosequencing, the study profiled T cell repertoires from 666 subjects and related those repertoires to cytomegalovirus serostatus. In addition to the first cohort of 666 subjects, a separate validation cohort of approximately 110 different subjects was used. To predict cytomegalovirus infection status, the study brought together high-throughput TCR immunosequencing, statistical association of individual TCRs with disease status, and machine learning. In a later analysis, previously published TCR beta repertoires from 666 donors were re-analyzed and high-resolution HLA genotyping was added so that TCR occurrence patterns could be studied. Rather than drawing on any new phenotypic data, the later analysis identified candidate immune exposures from TCR beta sequences and the way those sequences occurred across donors. In an earlier analysis of about 590 of the donors, high-throughput TCR beta sequencing was used to judge whether each TCR beta V gene segment behaved as functional or pseudogenic. Donor age, sex, ethnicity and CMV serostatus were compiled together with the repertoire data. In a later genetic analysis, genome-wide SNP genotypes for about three fifths of the roughly 670 donors were used, and that subset was treated as a discovery cohort. All discovery cohort repertoires had been generated using a single sequencing platform. HLA typing covered class I and class II loci at four-digit resolution. Typing coverage varied by locus: about 629-640 donors for A, B, C, DRB1 and DQB1; more than 500 for DQA1; about 570 for DPA1; 450 to 480 for DPB1. A handful of DR-DQ haplotypes were handled as single units for association and clustering because linkage in the cohort was strong. Among 300 to 500 genotyped donors of the cohort, an average of around 250,000 unique TCR beta nucleotide sequences was sequenced per donor, of which about 19% were non-productive. Broad study findings and their caveats: Strong co-occurrence of HLA alleles, especially DR and DQ, made assigning TCR associations to individual alleles difficult. HLA typing was unavailable for some donors at each locus, so association tests used only the typed subset. Because the 87-base-pair reads could not distinguish some IMGT-functional V segments, including TRBV6-2 and TRBV6-3, those segments were excluded. Only TCR beta chains were sequenced in this cohort, and the absence of alpha or paired-chain data limited detectable features. In both the original and validation cohorts, the classifier was reported to diagnose cytomegalovirus status with high specificity and sensitivity. Roughly 17 rarely observed V segments, including chromosome 9 orphons, were excluded from the earlier analysis of a few hundred of the donors because counts were too low. A group of highly shared sequence variants was considered likely to be a technical artifact of the sequencing pipeline. The presence/absence analyses assumed that sequencing depth was roughly uniform across donors, and that assumption may not be true. A later analysis found that HLA-associated TCR beta chains were more clonally expanded and had lower generation probabilities than equally common non-associated chains. The authors suggested that the approach could potentially be extended to other disease states and immunological phenotypes. In a later genetic analysis, a missense DCLRE1C variant was associated with V-gene and J-gene trimming of TCR beta chains, and the association was replicated in an independent cohort. Most TCR sequences were seen in very few donors, while some public TCRs were found in many individuals. In a later genetic analysis, fewer N-insertions in productive TCRs were reported among donors in an Asian-associated ancestry cluster than the roughly 700-donor mean. For the cohort, immune exposure information was limited to CMV serostatus. In the study, 150 to 200 TCR beta chains were listed as associated with cytomegalovirus. According to a later analysis, TCR association rates differed among HLA loci, with DRB1 alleles showing the most associated TCRs and HLA-C alleles showing the fewest. In a later analysis, 15,000 to 20,000 TCR beta sequences were associated with specific HLA alleles at a false discovery rate of 0.05. Broadly in line with IMGT annotations, most TCR beta V segments showed up in productive rearrangements about 87% or about 30% of the time in an earlier analysis of a few hundred of the donors. A further reported finding was that TCR beta sequences accurately predicted the HLA-A and HLA-B alleles for most subjects in the first cohort. According to a later analysis, parvovirus B19, influenza, CMV and Epstein-Barr virus appeared linked to several top co-occurrence clusters. Linkage disequilibrium might explain the correlated functional status among segregating V segments, but an unknown experimental factor could not be ruled out. In a later analysis, most CMV-associated TCR beta chains were found to appear HLA-restricted, with HLA associations seemingly driven largely by CMV exposure. A few of the identified cytomegalovirus-associated TCR beta chains were confirmed in vitro to be specific for cytomegalovirus antigens.

Reading from cysteine to phenylalanine, the CDR3 counts 17 amino acids. The read is trimmed to its CDR3 DNA, 51 bases read in frame from base 1. The germline V gene sets CDR1 to KGHSH and CDR2 to LQKENI. V is cut back by 4 bases and J by 1 base, with 6 bases in the junction unmatched. The library was obtained by the immunoSEQ multiplex PCR assay. The multiplex PCR relied on a mix of 60 forward primers for TCR Vbeta segments and 13 reverse primers for TCR Jbeta segments. Amplification of the CDR3 region of rearranged TCR beta genes was performed with a multiplex PCR assay on genomic DNA. Amplified TCR beta libraries were sequenced as 87-base-pair reads on the Illumina HiSeq System. On the study's bioinformatics: In a later analysis, 80 million or so unique TCR beta chains were counted across the 500 to 700 repertoires, and roughly 11 million of these chains were shared by at least two donors. To remove PCR and sequencing errors, raw reads were error-corrected and collapsed into unique sequences using a nearest-neighbor algorithm that merged closely related sequences. V, D and J gene segments were assigned by aligning CDR3 sequences to IMGT reference sequences. For a sequence to be retained, a match of at least six nucleotides to both a V gene segment and a J gene segment was required. Rearrangements were called productive when the CDR3 lacked stop codons and stayed in frame with V and J; all others were non-productive. CDR3 was defined by IMGT convention, running from the second conserved V-encoded cysteine to the conserved J-encoded phenylalanine. The earlier analysis of 550 to 650 of the donors excluded any sequence lacking an unambiguous match to a single V gene segment. An earlier analysis of 587 of the donors classified V segments as functional when productive rearrangements were above 56.7% and as segregating when the standard deviation between donors was above 5%. A statistical classification framework was built for diagnosing cytomegalovirus status from the catalog of TCR beta chain sequences. In a later analysis, TCR nucleotide sequences were compared against IMGT/GENE-DB human TR gene sequences so that V and J genes could be assigned. In a later analysis, CDR3 sequences and most-parsimonious VDJ recombination scenarios were assigned using the TCRdist pipeline. A later analysis defined each TCR beta chain by its CDR3 amino acid sequence plus V-gene family, and excluded reads lacking a unique V-gene family. To address suspected cross-contamination and a sequencing artifact, a later analysis removed roughly 580 highly shared, low-generation-probability nucleotide sequences. A later analysis calculated a clonal expansion index for each public chain from normalized within-repertoire ranks of inferred template counts. In a later analysis, generation probabilities were computed using a VDJ recombination model fitted to out-of-frame rearrangements, and the results were checked against IGoR. Hypergeometric tests were used in a later analysis to score TCR-TCR, TCR-HLA and TCR-CMV co-occurrence, with a repertoire-size bias correction applied to the TCR pairs. In a later analysis, false discovery rates were estimated by permuting HLA or CMV assignments 20 times. In a later analysis, co-occurring TCRs were grouped using DBSCAN, with TCRdist sequence similarity added in when clustering inside HLA-allele-positive subsets. Repertoires with fewer than 30,000 or more than 120,000 public chains were left out of co-occurrence clustering, as were about 5 repertoires with anomalous nucleotide sharing. Entries here come from immuneACCESS through TCRdb and include only in-frame sequences with V and J called. Some clones fail to appear in such tables; in the studies checked, an unresolved V gene covers under half of the shortfall, and the cause of the remainder is unknown. D and trimming come from the DNA, and the V and J calls and clone size come from that table. Present in this sample are about 200,000 clones, 70% to 80% of which were seen just once. Clones ranked in the top ten supply around 4.3% of the sample.

In total, roughly 670 healthy bone marrow donors made up the cohort. At the time of sampling, every cohort member was nominally healthy, though immune exposures that went unrecorded were likely present. The donor was CMV seropositive and was included in the group of 250 to 300 seropositive cohort members. Every donor gave a peripheral blood sample, and the peripheral blood mononuclear cells from that sample were used for TCR beta sequencing. Genomic DNA extraction from the blood cell samples was performed with the Qiagen DNeasy Blood Extraction Kit. For this clone: Its antigen specificity is not known. The input lacks base qualities; no much larger clone sits a single base away.

The rearranged chain carries TRBV18 and TRBJ2-4; TRBD1 aligns with 11 central bases. The TCR originated in a woman aged 25 to 39 in good health and CMV-seropositive. The sequencing sample was made of PBMCs. In nucleotide form, the sequence is TGTGCCAGCTCACGGACAGGGGGCGGTCGGGCCAAAAACATTCAGTACTTC. Translated, this is CASSRTGGGRAKNIQYF.